This T cell receptor (beta chain) was observed in a study of patients and donors after allogeneic stem cell transplantation. The germline CDR1 and CDR2 sequences are MNHEY and SMNVEV (reference sequence). There are 16 residues in the CDR3. The V and J ends lost 2 bases and 5 bases, in that order; junction bases with no gene match: 8. Via MiXCR, TCRdb re-called the RT-PCR reads, giving one row per CDR3 protein. The sample records 800,000 to 1,000,000 distinct CDR3 sequences, roughly 18% being singletons. This rearrangement joins TRBV27 to TRBJ2-2, with TRBD1 matching over 7 bases. The sequence derives from a human donor who was either an allogeneic HSCT recipient or a stem cell or donor lymphocyte infusion donor (not recorded which). It is not recorded whose cells these are; they may come from a transplant donor. The sample taken for sequencing was blood, either unsorted or a sorted T cell fraction (not recorded which). The CDR3 nucleotides are TGTGCCAGCAGTTTAGACAACAGGGGTGGGACCGGGGAGCTGTTTTTT. Translating it yields CASSLDNRGGTGELFF.